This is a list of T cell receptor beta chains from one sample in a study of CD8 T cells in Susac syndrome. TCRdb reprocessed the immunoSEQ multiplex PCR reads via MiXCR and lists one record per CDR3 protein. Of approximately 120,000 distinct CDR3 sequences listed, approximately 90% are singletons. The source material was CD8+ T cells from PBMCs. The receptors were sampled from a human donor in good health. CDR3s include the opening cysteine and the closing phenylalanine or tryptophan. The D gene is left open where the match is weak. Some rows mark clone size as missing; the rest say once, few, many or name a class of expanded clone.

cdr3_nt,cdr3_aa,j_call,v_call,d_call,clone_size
TGCGCCAGCAGCCAAGGGAAATGGGCCAAAAACATTCAGTACTTC,CASSQGKWAKNIQYF,TRBJ2-4,TRBV4-3,NA,NA
TGTGCCAGCAGCTTGTCTGCGGGGGCGCGGGGCTACACCTTC,CASSLSAGARGYTF,TRBJ1-2,TRBV5-6,NA,NA
TGTGCCAGCAGTGTACGGGGCACCGGGGAGCTGTTTTTT,CASSVRGTGELFF,TRBJ2-2,TRBV2,NA,NA
TGTGCCAGCAGCGCGTTCCGGGACAGGGGGCCTTACACTGAAGCTTTCTTT,CASSAFRDRGPYTEAFF,TRBJ1-1,TRBV13,TRBD1,NA
TGTGCCAGCAGTTACCCGCTGGGACAGATGAACACTGAAGCTTTCTTT,CASSYPLGQMNTEAFF,TRBJ1-1,TRBV6-2/TRBV6-3,TRBD1,once
TGCACCGTTGGTCGGCCTACTGAAGCTTTCTTT,CTVGRPTEAFF,TRBJ1-1,TRBV29-1,NA,NA
TGTGCCAGCAGCTTAGGGGAGGGGGCTCCTACTCTCTATGGCTACACCTTC,CASSLGEGAPTLYGYTF,TRBJ1-2,TRBV7-2,TRBD1,NA
TGTGCCAGCAGTTCCTCGGGACAGGGAAATGAAAAACTGTTTTTT,CASSSSGQGNEKLFF,TRBJ1-4,TRBV12-3/TRBV12-4,TRBD1,NA
TGCGCCAGCAGCCAAGATGAGGGGAGGCCCGGGGAGCTGTTTTTT,CASSQDEGRPGELFF,TRBJ2-2,TRBV4-3,NA,NA
TGTGCCAGCAGTGAAGCCGGGCAGGGTAGCGGGGAGCTGTTTTTT,CASSEAGQGSGELFF,TRBJ2-2,TRBV2,NA,NA
TGCGCCAGCAGCGAACCGGGACAGGGGGTTACTGAAGCTTTCTTT,CASSEPGQGVTEAFF,TRBJ1-1,TRBV5-1,TRBD1,NA
TGCGCCAGCAGCCAAGCTCTGGTCCCCGGGGAGCTGTTTTTT,CASSQALVPGELFF,TRBJ2-2,TRBV4-1,NA,few
TGTGCCAGCAGCTCAGATATAGCGGGAGCCAATGAGCAGTTCTTC,CASSSDIAGANEQFF,TRBJ2-1,TRBV7-3,TRBD2,NA
TGTGCCAGCAGCTTATATGGGGAGTATGGCTACACCTTC,CASSLYGEYGYTF,TRBJ1-2,TRBV7-2,NA,NA
TGTGCCAGCAGCGAGGCTAGCGGGAGCTACGAGCAGTACTTC,CASSEASGSYEQYF,TRBJ2-7,TRBV5-6,TRBD2,few
TGTGCCAGTAGTCCCGACAGTCAAGAGACCCAGTACTTC,CASSPDSQETQYF,TRBJ2-5,TRBV19,NA,NA
TGCGCCAGCAGCCAAGACAGGGGGCCGAGTGGCTACACCTTC,CASSQDRGPSGYTF,TRBJ1-2,TRBV4-1,TRBD1,NA
TGTGCCAGCAGCTTGGCTGGGGGCGGCCAGCCCCAGCATTTT,CASSLAGGGQPQHF,TRBJ1-5,TRBV5-8,NA,NA
TGTGCCAGCTCACCAACAGGGGGCGTCACCCCCTACGAGCAGTACTTC,CASSPTGGVTPYEQYF,TRBJ2-7,TRBV18,TRBD1,NA
TGTGCCAGCAGCCCGGGACAGCCAAATCAGCCCCAGCATTTT,CASSPGQPNQPQHF,TRBJ1-5,TRBV7-2,TRBD1,NA
TGCGCCAGCACGACAGGGGATTGGGGATACCAAGAGACCCAGTACTTC,CASTTGDWGYQETQYF,TRBJ2-5,TRBV5-1,TRBD1,NA
TGTGCCAGCACCCCAGGGGGCTTGGGCTATGGCTACACCTTC,CASTPGGLGYGYTF,TRBJ1-2,TRBV28,TRBD1,NA
TGTGCCAGTAGTATCGGCAGGGCGCAGTTCTTC,CASSIGRAQFF,TRBJ2-1,TRBV19,NA,NA
TGCGCCAGCAGCCATGAACAGGGGGGCACTGAAGCTTTCTTT,CASSHEQGGTEAFF,TRBJ1-1,TRBV5-1,TRBD1,NA
TGTGCCAGCAGCACCCGACAGGGTGGATCACCCCTCCACTTT,CASSTRQGGSPLHF,TRBJ1-6,TRBV7-2,TRBD1,NA
TGTGCCAGCAGCTTAGAAGCCGGGACAGGGGGCCGGGAGACCCAGTACTTC,CASSLEAGTGGRETQYF,TRBJ2-5,TRBV7-9,TRBD1,NA
TGCAGCGTTCGAGACCCGGGGACAGGACTCAATGAGCAGTTCTTC,CSVRDPGTGLNEQFF,TRBJ2-1,TRBV29-1,TRBD1,NA
TGTGCCAGCCGGGCAAGCGGGAGGGCGGACGAGCAGTACTTC,CASRASGRADEQYF,TRBJ2-7,TRBV6-6,TRBD2,NA
TGCAGCGTTGAAATTGTCTCTGGGGCCAACGTCCTGACTTTC,CSVEIVSGANVLTF,TRBJ2-6,TRBV29-1,NA,NA
TGCAGCGTTGAAGATCAGGAGGGAGGCTACGAGCAGTACTTC,CSVEDQEGGYEQYF,TRBJ2-7,TRBV29-1,NA,once